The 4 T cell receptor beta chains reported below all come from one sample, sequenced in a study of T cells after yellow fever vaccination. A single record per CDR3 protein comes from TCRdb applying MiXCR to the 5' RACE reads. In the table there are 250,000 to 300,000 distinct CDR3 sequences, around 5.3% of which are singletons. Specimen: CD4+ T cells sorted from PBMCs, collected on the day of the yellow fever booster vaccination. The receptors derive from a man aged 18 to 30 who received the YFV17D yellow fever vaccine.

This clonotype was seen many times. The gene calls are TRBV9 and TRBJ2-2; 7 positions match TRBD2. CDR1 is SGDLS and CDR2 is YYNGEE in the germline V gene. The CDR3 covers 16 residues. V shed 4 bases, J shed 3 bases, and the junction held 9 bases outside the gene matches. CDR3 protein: CASSRPSGGHTGELFF. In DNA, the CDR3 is TGTGCCAGCAGCCGTCCTTCGGGGGGACACACCGGGGAGCTGTTTTTT.

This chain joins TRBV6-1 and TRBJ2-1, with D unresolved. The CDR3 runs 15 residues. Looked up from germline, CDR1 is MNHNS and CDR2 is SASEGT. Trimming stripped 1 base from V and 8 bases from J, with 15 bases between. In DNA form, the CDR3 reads TGTGCCAGCAGTGAAGATCGCCGCGGCTTTGATGAGCAGTTCTTC. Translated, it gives CASSEDRRGFDEQFF.

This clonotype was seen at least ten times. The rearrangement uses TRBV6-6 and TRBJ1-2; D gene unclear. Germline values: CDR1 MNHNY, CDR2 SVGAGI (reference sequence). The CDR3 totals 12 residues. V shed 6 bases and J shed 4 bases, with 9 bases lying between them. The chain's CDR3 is CASSQGVYGYTF. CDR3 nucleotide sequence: TGTGCCAGCAGCCAAGGCGTCTATGGCTACACCTTC.

CDR3 sequence: CASSVTTVNTEAFF. CDR3 DNA sequence: TGCGCCAGCAGCGTAACTACAGTGAACACTGAAGCTTTCTTT. V usage is TRBV4-3 and J usage is TRBJ1-1; D ambiguous. V lost 5 bases to trimming and J lost 0 bases, with 10 bases between them. Germline V gene data show CDR1 as LGHNA and CDR2 as YSLEER. This CDR3 has 14 residues.